A selection of T cell receptor beta chains follows, all from one sample in a study of T cell repertoires in cytomegalovirus infection. The antigens of these receptors remain unknown. Using its own MiXCR run on the reads, TCRdb lists one record per CDR3 protein. Here the sample spans around 900,000 distinct CDR3 sequences, roughly 30% being singletons. The sample consisted of cultured CD8+ T cells from PBMCs, taken from culture after CMV antigen stimulation. These TCRs come from a human donor in good health (CMV status not recorded). Some clones in this sample may be carry-over from other donors' samples. Each CDR3 is given with its conserved first and last residue. The D gene is left open where the match is weak. The size of a clone is reported for some rows only, either as once, few or many, or as a class for expanded clones.

V: TRBV12-3/TRBV12-4
length: 13
size: once
J: TRBJ1-1
D: -
DNA: TGTGCCAGCACCCTAGAGGAGAACACTGAAGCTTTCTTT
CDR3: CASTLEENTEAFF

V: TRBV5-1
length: 13
size: -
J: TRBJ2-1
D: -
DNA: TGCGCCAGCAGCTTCCGCGAGGCGGTGGGGCAGTTCTTC
CDR3: CASSFREAVGQFF

V: TRBV19
length: 13
size: -
J: TRBJ1-1
D: -
DNA: TGTGCCAGTAGTACCGGGACCTACACTGAAGCTTTCTTT
CDR3: CASSTGTYTEAFF

V: TRBV7-2
length: 21
size: many
J: TRBJ2-3
D: TRBD2
DNA: TGTGCCAGCAGCTTGCTTATAGCGGGGGGCCCGGTACCCATTGGCACAGATACGCAGTATTTT
CDR3: CASSLLIAGGPVPIGTDTQYF

V: TRBV27
length: 15
size: many
J: TRBJ1-2
D: -
DNA: TGTGCCAGCAGTTTATGGCAGGGAGAGTCTCAGGGCTACACCTTC
CDR3: CASSLWQGESQGYTF

V: TRBV9
length: 14
size: -
J: TRBJ1-3
D: -
DNA: TGTGCCAGCAGCGTCAGCGGAAGGGGAAACACCATATATTTT
CDR3: CASSVSGRGNTIYF

V: TRBV7-9
length: 13
size: -
J: TRBJ1-2
D: -
DNA: TGTGCCAGCAGACGGACACAAAACTATGGCTACACCTTC
CDR3: CASRRTQNYGYTF

V: TRBV7-9
length: 12
size: many
J: TRBJ2-3
D: -
DNA: TGTGCCAGCAGCTTGGGTCTGGATACGCAGTATTTT
CDR3: CASSLGLDTQYF

V: TRBV6-1
length: 18
size: -
J: TRBJ2-3
D: -
DNA: TGTGCCAGCAGTGAATATGCCCGGAAACAGTCCTTCACAGATACGCAGTATTTT
CDR3: CASSEYARKQSFTDTQYF

V: TRBV10-3
length: 15
size: -
J: TRBJ2-1
D: -
DNA: TGTGCCATCAGTGAGTCGAGGAGTTTCGGGGATGAGCAGTTCTTC
CDR3: CAISESRSFGDEQFF

V: TRBV7-9
length: 16
size: -
J: TRBJ1-1
D: TRBD1
DNA: TGTGCCAGCAGCTACCGACAGGGGGAAATCAGCTTTGAAGCTTTCTTT
CDR3: CASSYRQGEISFEAFF

V: TRBV4-1
length: 18
size: -
J: TRBJ2-5
D: -
DNA: TGCGCCAACAGCCCGCAGGGAGCCCCGGGGGCCGCAAAGGAGACCCAGTACTTC
CDR3: CANSPQGAPGAAKETQYF

V: TRBV20-1
length: 14
size: few
J: TRBJ1-6
D: -
DNA: TGCAGTGCTAGCCCGGAGCCCTATAATTCACCCCTCCACTTT
CDR3: CSASPEPYNSPLHF

V: TRBV20-1
length: 15
size: few
J: TRBJ2-3
D: -
DNA: TGCAGTGCTAGAGGGGGGGCAGGGGAGACAGATACGCAGTATTTT
CDR3: CSARGGAGETDTQYF

V: TRBV10-3
length: 20
size: few
J: TRBJ2-1
D: TRBD2
DNA: TGTGCCATCAGTGACCCCTGGGGACTAGCGGGGATACGCTCCTACAATGAGCAGTTCTTC
CDR3: CAISDPWGLAGIRSYNEQFF

V: TRBV7-2
length: 15
size: many
J: TRBJ2-5
D: TRBD1
DNA: TGTGCCAGCAGCCCTGGACAGGGCAACGGAGAGACCCAGTACTTC
CDR3: CASSPGQGNGETQYF

V: TRBV6-1
length: 13
size: few
J: TRBJ2-2
D: -
DNA: TGTGCCAGCAGTGTATACAAGACCGGGGAGCTGTTTTTT
CDR3: CASSVYKTGELFF

V: TRBV24-1
length: 15
size: few
J: TRBJ2-1
D: TRBD2
DNA: TGTGCCACCAGCCCGACTAGCGGGGGAAACAATGAGCAGTTCTTC
CDR3: CATSPTSGGNNEQFF

V: TRBV10-2
length: 16
size: -
J: TRBJ2-2
D: TRBD1
DNA: TGCGCCAGCGGCCAATTGGAGACAGGGTGGACCGGGGAGCTGTTTTTT
CDR3: CASGQLETGWTGELFF

V: TRBV19
length: 17
size: -
J: TRBJ1-1
D: -
DNA: TGTGCCAGTAGTATAATCCCCCCGACAGGTTTGAGCACTGAAGCTTTCTTT
CDR3: CASSIIPPTGLSTEAFF

V: TRBV7-8
length: 16
size: many
J: TRBJ2-2
D: TRBD2
DNA: TGTGCCAGCAGCCAAATAGCGGGGGGAAACACCGGGGAGCTGTTTTTT
CDR3: CASSQIAGGNTGELFF

V: TRBV7-3
length: 15
size: -
J: TRBJ2-1
D: -
DNA: TGTGCCAGCAGCTTAGTCCAGAACTCCTACAATGAGCAGTTCTTC
CDR3: CASSLVQNSYNEQFF

V: TRBV6-8
length: 15
size: -
J: TRBJ2-2
D: TRBD2
DNA: TGTGCCAGCAGTCCAGGACTAGCGGGGTCCGGGGAGCTGTTTTTT
CDR3: CASSPGLAGSGELFF

V: TRBV24-1
length: 14
size: -
J: TRBJ2-1
D: -
DNA: TGTGCCACCACACAGAATCGGCGGCACAATGAGCAGTTCTTC
CDR3: CATTQNRRHNEQFF

V: TRBV5-6
length: 14
size: few
J: TRBJ2-1
D: -
DNA: TGTGCCAGCAGCCTGACCCCCGCCTACAATGAGCAGTTCTTC
CDR3: CASSLTPAYNEQFF

V: TRBV2
length: 13
size: -
J: TRBJ2-7
D: -
DNA: TGTGCCAGCAGTGAAGCGCTTCGGGGGGAGCAGTACTTC
CDR3: CASSEALRGEQYF

V: TRBV6-1
length: 18
size: -
J: TRBJ1-6
D: -
DNA: TGTGCCAGCAGTGAATTTAGAAGAAGACAGATCTATAATTCACCCCTCCACTTT
CDR3: CASSEFRRRQIYNSPLHF

V: TRBV29-1
length: 14
size: -
J: TRBJ1-2
D: -
DNA: TGCAGCGTTGGCCCCGGGCAGGGTGACTATGGCTACACCTTC
CDR3: CSVGPGQGDYGYTF

V: TRBV7-3
length: 11
size: few
J: TRBJ1-2
D: -
DNA: TGTGCCAGCAGGACAAGCCATGGCTACACCTTC
CDR3: CASRTSHGYTF

V: TRBV7-6
length: 14
size: many
J: TRBJ2-2
D: TRBD1
DNA: TGTGCCAGCAGCCCAGGGGGATACGCCGGGGAGCTGTTTTTT
CDR3: CASSPGGYAGELFF

V: TRBV4-1
length: 17
size: few
J: TRBJ1-5
D: -
DNA: TGCGCCAGCAGCCAAGACTTCCCCGGACCGAACAATCAGCCCCAGCATTTT
CDR3: CASSQDFPGPNNQPQHF

V: TRBV7-9
length: 12
size: many
J: TRBJ1-2
D: -
DNA: TGTGCCAGCAGCTTGGACCTGGATGGCTACACCTTC
CDR3: CASSLDLDGYTF

V: TRBV7-9
length: 11
size: few
J: TRBJ1-1
D: -
DNA: TGTGCCAGCGGGGCCGTCATAGAAGCTTTCTTT
CDR3: CASGAVIEAFF

V: TRBV4-2
length: 15
size: -
J: TRBJ2-1
D: TRBD2
DNA: TGTGCCAGCAGCCAAGAAGTAGCGGGGTTAAGTGAGCAGTTCTTC
CDR3: CASSQEVAGLSEQFF

V: TRBV7-8
length: 13
size: many
J: TRBJ1-1
D: -
DNA: TGTGCCAGCAGCTTACGAGGGGTGACTGAAGCTTTCTTT
CDR3: CASSLRGVTEAFF

V: TRBV2
length: 12
size: many
J: TRBJ1-1
D: -
DNA: TGTGCCAGCAGTTGGACAGACAAGGAAGCTTTCTTT
CDR3: CASSWTDKEAFF

V: TRBV27
length: 17
size: few
J: TRBJ1-1
D: TRBD1
DNA: TGTGCCAGCAGTTTGATCAGGACAGGGGGCTTGAACACTGAAGCTTTCTTT
CDR3: CASSLIRTGGLNTEAFF

V: TRBV19
length: 16
size: -
J: TRBJ2-7
D: TRBD1
DNA: TGTGCCAGTACCGAACACCCGGGACAGGGGTGGGTCGAGCAGTACTTC
CDR3: CASTEHPGQGWVEQYF

V: TRBV11-2
length: 16
size: many
J: TRBJ2-1
D: -
DNA: TGTGCCAGCAGCTTATGGCGGAGGAGCTCCTACAATGAGCAGTTCTTC
CDR3: CASSLWRRSSYNEQFF

V: TRBV7-8
length: 16
size: many
J: TRBJ2-3
D: TRBD1
DNA: TGTGCCAGCAGCTTAGTCCGAGTCAGGGGGTCAGATACGCAGTATTTT
CDR3: CASSLVRVRGSDTQYF

V: TRBV9
length: 18
size: -
J: TRBJ2-1
D: TRBD1
DNA: TGTGCCAGCAGCATAAAAAGAGGGACAGGGGAACTTGTTGATGAGCAGTTCTTC
CDR3: CASSIKRGTGELVDEQFF

V: TRBV18
length: 15
size: -
J: TRBJ2-1
D: -
DNA: TGTGCCAGCTCGCCAGGGACTCGCCCCCGGAATGAGCAGTTCTTC
CDR3: CASSPGTRPRNEQFF

V: TRBV13
length: 11
size: -
J: TRBJ2-4
D: TRBD2
DNA: TGTGCCAGCAGCTCGGGGGGCATTCAGTACTTC
CDR3: CASSSGGIQYF

V: TRBV19
length: 18
size: -
J: TRBJ2-5
D: -
DNA: TGTGCCAGTATTTCCCGCCACGGGTCGAGGTTGGACCAAGAGACCCAGTACTTC
CDR3: CASISRHGSRLDQETQYF

V: TRBV7-9
length: 17
size: -
J: TRBJ1-3
D: -
DNA: TGTGCCAGCAGCCAGGGTCCAGAGGGCAACACTGAAAACACCATATATTTT
CDR3: CASSQGPEGNTENTIYF

V: TRBV5-1
length: 14
size: -
J: TRBJ2-1
D: -
DNA: TGCACCAGCAGCTTGGGGCGGGGTATCAATGAGCAGTTCTTC
CDR3: CTSSLGRGINEQFF

V: TRBV7-4
length: 14
size: -
J: TRBJ1-4
D: -
DNA: TGTGCCAGCCTTCCCCCGGCGGCTAATGAAAAACTGTTTTTT
CDR3: CASLPPAANEKLFF

V: TRBV11-2
length: 13
size: many
J: TRBJ2-5
D: -
DNA: TGTGCCAGCAGCTCGACAGGCCAAGAGACCCAGTACTTC
CDR3: CASSSTGQETQYF

V: TRBV7-9
length: 12
size: -
J: TRBJ1-6
D: -
DNA: TGTGCCAACGCCAGGGATAATTCACCCCTCCACTTT
CDR3: CANARDNSPLHF

V: TRBV27
length: 14
size: many
J: TRBJ2-3
D: -
DNA: TGTGCCAGCTCCCCGAGGCTAAACCCAGATACGCAGTATTTT
CDR3: CASSPRLNPDTQYF

V: TRBV4-3
length: 15
size: few
J: TRBJ1-6
D: TRBD1
DNA: TGCGCCAGCAGCCATGGACACAGGGGACGATCACCCCTCCACTTT
CDR3: CASSHGHRGRSPLHF

V: TRBV12-3/TRBV12-4
length: 14
size: once
J: TRBJ2-1
D: -
DNA: TGTGCCAGCAGCGAGGACAGATCCTACAATGAGCAGTTCTTC
CDR3: CASSEDRSYNEQFF

V: TRBV7-8
length: 15
size: -
J: TRBJ1-1
D: -
DNA: TGTGCCAGCCGCAAACAGGGTGGTTTCGACACTGAAGCTTTCTTT
CDR3: CASRKQGGFDTEAFF

V: TRBV27
length: 15
size: few
J: TRBJ2-1
D: TRBD2
DNA: TGTGCCAGCAGTTTACAAGCGGGGGGGTACAATGAGCAGTTCTTC
CDR3: CASSLQAGGYNEQFF

V: TRBV7-3
length: 13
size: -
J: TRBJ1-5
D: -
DNA: TGTGCCAGCAGCTCAGAAAACAGTCGGCCGGCCCCATTT
CDR3: CASSSENSRPAPF

V: TRBV12-5
length: 17
size: -
J: TRBJ2-4
D: TRBD2
DNA: TGTGCTAGTGGTTTGGCAGGGACTAGCGTAGCCAAAAACATTCAGTACTTC
CDR3: CASGLAGTSVAKNIQYF

V: TRBV7-6
length: 15
size: -
J: TRBJ2-7
D: -
DNA: TGTGCCAGCAGCTTAGTAGCCAATGGGTCCCCCGAGCAGTACTTC
CDR3: CASSLVANGSPEQYF